The source of this T cell receptor beta chain is a study of shared clonotypes between healthy human individuals. Study-level points and caveats: Only blood was sampled; tissue repertoires likely differ. The genetic and exposure-history diversity represented was limited by few donors. Against clonotypes common to all four donors, non-shared ones had lower generation probabilities.

The test was conducted at deep level. Profiling relied on immunoSEQ multiplex PCR, and the TCRdb table lists in-frame clones only, not all of them. The sample has some 2,400,000 clones, 90% to 97% seen once. For this clone: No antigen is known for it.

Sequenced sample: naive CD4+ T cells sorted from blood. Subset in this sample: CD45RA+ positively selected. This receptor was identified in a man younger than 35 in good health.

CDR3 coding DNA: TGTGCCAGTAGTATAGTCTTAGGGGGCGGGCAGCCCCAGCATTTT. Its protein is CASSIVLGGGQPQHF. The genes are TRBV19 and TRBJ1-5; the match to TRBD1 covers 7 bases. The ends lost 1 base at V and 7 bases at J; junction bases unmatched: 7. This CDR3 comprises 15 residues. Germline V gene sequence: CDR1 LNHDA, CDR2 SQIVND (reference sequence).